The next 18 T cell receptor beta chains were all read from a single sample in a study of T cells after yellow fever vaccination. TCRdb re-called the 5' RACE reads through MiXCR, storing one row per CDR3 protein. The sample carries under 300,000 distinct CDR3 sequences, 6.5% to 8.5% recorded once. Sequenced material: CD4+ T cells sorted from PBMCs, taken 15 days after the yellow fever booster vaccination. The receptor source for this set is a man between 25 and 39 years old who received the YFV17D yellow fever vaccine.

The chain couples TRBV3-1 to TRBJ2-1, with D possibly being TRBD1 or TRBD2 (5 bases each). V was clipped by 3 bases and J by 15 bases, with 18 bases between them. Germline-derived CDR1 and CDR2 are LGHDT and YNNKEL (reference sequence). This CDR3 region has 13 residues. The CDR3 loop is CASSHGMGRGAFF. The DNA for the CDR3 is TGTGCCAGCAGCCACGGAATGGGACGAGGCGCGTTCTTC.

This clonotype was recorded at least ten times. This rearrangement joins TRBV20-1 to TRBJ2-1; TRBD2 aligns across 8 bases. This CDR3 has 13 amino acids. Per the germline V gene, CDR1 is DFQATT and CDR2 is SNEGSKA (reference sequence). Losses at the gene ends were 3 bases for V and 10 bases for J; bases not matched to a gene: 8. This CDR3 is CSARGLSGDEQFF. CDR3 bases: TGCAGTGCTAGGGGTCTTAGCGGGGACGAGCAGTTCTTC.

This clonotype was observed a few times. The V call is TRBV18, the J call TRBJ2-1; TRBD1 might be the D (5 bases). Germline lookup yields CDR1 KGHSH and CDR2 LQKENI. The CDR3 has 12 amino acids. V lost 2 bases and J lost 8, with 7 bases in between. The CDR3 coding sequence is TGTGCCAGCTCACCAGGGGCTCATGAGCAGTTCTTC. It codes for CASSPGAHEQFF.

The DNA for the CDR3 is TGTGCCAGCAGTTTCGACCAATACAATGAGCAGTTCTTC. Protein sequence: CASSFDQYNEQFF. This chain uses TRBV6-5 with TRBJ2-1; no firm D call. The CDR3 has 13 residues. Trimming pared 4 bases from V and 4 bases from J, leaving 8 bases between. Germline assignment: CDR1 MNHEY and CDR2 SVGAGI.

The table lists this clonotype with a few counts. The chain is built from TRBV29-1 and TRBJ2-3, with TRBD2 matching 7 bases. The CDR3 totals 14 residues. CDR1 is SQVTM, CDR2 ANQGSEA, per germline. Trimming took 4 bases from V and 4 from J; bases not matched to a gene: 8. In DNA form, the CDR3 reads TGCAGCGTTGCTGGGAGGGGAGGTCCAGATACGCAGTATTTT. It encodes CSVAGRGGPDTQYF.

This chain connects TRBV18 to TRBJ1-6; TRBD1 might be the D (6 bases). The CDR3 is 15 residues long. The germline V and J ends were trimmed by 3 bases and 9 bases, with 15 bases remaining between them. The V gene's germline CDR1 is KGHSH and CDR2 LQKENI. In DNA form, the CDR3 reads TGTGCCAGCTCACCCGTCGTGGGGGCTGGTTCACCCCTCCACTTT. This sequence encodes CASSPVVGAGSPLHF.

The chain carries TRBV7-6 and TRBJ2-5; 12 nucleotides match TRBD2. The germline V gene encodes CDR1 SGHVS and CDR2 FNYEAQ. The CDR3 is 17 amino acids. V shed 1 base and J 4 bases; nucleotides not matched to a gene: 7. This CDR3 is CASSLGASGRAPETQYF. The CDR3 DNA follows: TGTGCCAGCAGCTTAGGGGCTAGCGGGAGGGCCCCAGAGACCCAGTACTTC.

The chain carries TRBV5-1 and TRBJ2-4, with D tentatively TRBD1 or TRBD2 (5 bases each). The CDR3 spans 13 residues. Germline V gene data show CDR1 as SGHRS and CDR2 as YFSETQ. Trimming removed 3 bases at V and 6 bases at J, with 10 bases between. The CDR3 DNA is TGCGCCAGCAGCTCCGGGACCATAAACATTCAGTACTTC. The encoded protein is CASSSGTINIQYF.

This clonotype was seen at least ten times. The J gene is TRBJ2-7, the V gene TRBV7-2; TRBD1 agrees at 8 bases. In germline, CDR1 is SGHTA, CDR2 FQGNSA. The CDR3 runs 15 residues. V lost 5 bases to trimming and J lost 1 base; unmatched junction nucleotides: 7. CDR3 sequence: CASSPWTGRSYEQYF. CDR3 nucleotides: TGTGCCAGCAGCCCTTGGACAGGGAGATCCTACGAGCAGTACTTC.

CDR3 in DNA: TGTGCCACCAGCGGGACAGATAGCAATCAGCCCCAGCATTTT. Residues: CATSGTDSNQPQHF. The chain links TRBV24-1 to TRBJ1-5; 7 nucleotides match TRBD1. This CDR3 spans 14 amino acids. Looked up from germline, CDR1 is KGHDR and CDR2 is SFDVKD. Unmatched junction bases numbered 2, after V lost 7 bases and J lost 0 bases.

This clonotype was counted between two and nine times. The V call is TRBV7-9, the J call TRBJ1-5; 9 bases align to TRBD1. Losses at the gene ends were 5 bases for V and 5 bases for J; bases not matched to a gene: 4. Per germline, CDR1 SEHNR and CDR2 FQNEAQ (reference sequence). This CDR3 has 14 amino acids. The CDR3: CASSPGQGHQPQHF. Written as DNA, the CDR3 is TGTGCCAGCAGCCCGGGACAGGGCCATCAGCCCCAGCATTTT.

This sequence joins TRBV19 and TRBJ2-3; 14 bases map to TRBD2. V was clipped by 7 bases and J by 3 bases; unmatched bases: 3. The germline CDR1 and CDR2 sequences are LNHDA and SQIVND (reference sequence). The CDR3 sequence is 15 residues long. CDR3 in amino acids: CASTRTSGRTDTQYF. DNA for the CDR3: TGTGCCAGTACCCGGACTAGCGGGAGGACAGATACGCAGTATTTT.

This clonotype has at least ten counts. The rearrangement uses TRBV12-3 or TRBV12-4 and TRBJ2-7; D not certain. Trimming shortened V by 4 bases and J by 4 bases, and 5 bases separated the two germline ends. The CDR3 has 11 amino acids. The chain's CDR3 is CASSSTYEQYF. The DNA for the CDR3 is TGTGCCAGCAGTTCCACTTACGAGCAGTACTTC.

The CDR3 loop reads CASSQGGGGGYTF. The CDR3 coding sequence is TGTGCCAGCAGCCAAGGGGGTGGTGGCGGCTACACCTTC. The V gene is TRBV4-2, the J gene TRBJ1-2, with D unclear. Germline CDR1 LGHNA, CDR2 YNFKEQ. Trimming took 1 base from V and 8 from J, leaving 11 bases between them. The CDR3 contains 13 residues.

This clonotype was counted at least ten times. The gene calls are TRBV12-3 or TRBV12-4 and TRBJ2-6; D is uncertain. The V gene lost 3 bases and the J gene lost 3 bases, with 12 bases spanning the gap. The CDR3 sequence is 16 residues long. In nucleotides, the CDR3 is TGTGCCAGCAGTTTCGGACGTAGAGTTGGGGCCAACGTCCTGACTTTC. Its protein product is CASSFGRRVGANVLTF.

The V gene is TRBV7-3, the J gene TRBJ2-2, with TRBD2 matching 8 bases. Germline V gives CDR1 SGHTA, CDR2 FQGTGA. The CDR3 is made up of 14 amino acids. V trimming: 8 bases; J trimming: 5 bases; junction bases outside the gene matches: 7. Here the CDR3 reads CASGAGVGTGELFF. The CDR3 nucleotides are TGTGCCAGCGGAGCGGGAGTGGGGACCGGGGAGCTGTTTTTT. Based on the CDR3 plus reference TRBV7-3 and TRBJ2-2, the full variable domain is GAGVSQTPSNKVTEKGKYVELRCDPISGHTALYWYRQSLGQGPEFLIYFQGTGAADDSGLPNDRFFAVRPEGSVSTLKIQRTERGDSAVYLCASGAGVGTGELFFGEGSRLTVL.

There are a few counts of this clonotype. The chain has TRBV18 and TRBJ1-2; D not certain. The CDR3 totals 13 residues. Germline V gives CDR1 KGHSH, CDR2 LQKENI. V was pared by 2 bases and J by 6 bases, with 10 bases between. Here the CDR3 DNA reads TGTGCCAGCTCACCAGGAAGGACCGATGGCTACACCTTC. Amino acid sequence: CASSPGRTDGYTF.

This clonotype was recorded a few times. The V and J genes are TRBV14 and TRBJ2-4; D call uncertain. This CDR3 spans 14 amino acids. Trimming pared 2 bases from V and 0 bases from J, leaving 5 bases between. Per the germline V gene, CDR1 is SGHDN and CDR2 is FVKESK. The CDR3 sequence: CASSQHLAKNIQYF. Here the CDR3 DNA reads TGTGCCAGCAGCCAACATTTAGCCAAAAACATTCAGTACTTC.